This is a list of T cell receptor beta chains from one sample in a study of blood T cell repertoires in COVID-19. The repertoire was sequenced with immunoSEQ multiplex PCR; TCRdb's copy has only in-frame clones and lacks some. The repertoire holds 180,000 or so clones, with about 86% as singletons. The specimen sequenced was peripheral blood. All receptors derive from a man in his fifties or sixties with acute or convalescent COVID-19. The conserved cysteine and the conserved F or W are not part of the CDR3 here. A D gene is named only where the DNA matches it firmly.

j_gene,len,v_gene,d_gene,CDR3aa
TRBJ2-7,20,TRBV28,TRBD2,ASSFSGQGAFRLAGGPYEQY
TRBJ2-1,11,TRBV2,TRBD2,ASTGSGRVEQF
TRBJ2-7,13,TRBV3-1/TRBV3-2,TRBD1,ASSRRTGEGYEQY
TRBJ1-6,13,TRBV2,-,ASSEGSGTGSPLH
TRBJ1-3,13,TRBV5-1,-,ASSLGHLSGNTIY
TRBJ1-2,12,TRBV7-3,-,ASSTTGQGYGYT
TRBJ2-1,16,TRBV15,TRBD2,ATSSDTPTSGSYNEQF
TRBJ1-1,13,TRBV10-2,-,ASEVAGPGSTEAF
TRBJ2-7,11,TRBV30,-,AWSLGEGYEQY
TRBJ1-5,12,TRBV2,-,ASTLDWSGQPQH
TRBJ2-7,13,TRBV21-1,-,ASSRSGRNPYEQY
TRBJ2-3,9,TRBV9,-,ASSAGDTQY
TRBJ2-7,12,TRBV5-4,-,ASSMTGAGDEQY
TRBJ2-3,13,TRBV2,TRBD2,ASVPGGSRSSTQY
TRBJ2-3,15,TRBV4-1,TRBD1,ASSQDSAGGMTDTQY
TRBJ1-1,12,TRBV3-1/TRBV3-2,-,ASSPRTGRVGAF
TRBJ2-2,12,TRBV24-1,TRBD1,ATSGQGNTGELF
TRBJ2-1,14,TRBV5-6,TRBD2,ASSLARLAGGPEQF
TRBJ2-1,13,TRBV10-2,-,ASSEFSTSNNEQF
TRBJ2-7,12,TRBV11-2,-,ASSYIRGTYEQY
TRBJ1-3,15,TRBV28,-,ASSFSGYGGSGNTIY
TRBJ1-5,14,TRBV10-3,-,AISEHGGGRGQPQH
TRBJ2-3,13,TRBV7-2,TRBD2,ASSLSDSGSRSQY
TRBJ1-4,12,TRBV30,-,AWGRTSTNEKLF
TRBJ2-1,11,TRBV5-1,-,ASSLSGKDEQF
TRBJ2-1,13,TRBV9,-,ASSQTEREYNEQF
TRBJ1-5,10,TRBV28,TRBD1,ASRQGYQPQH
TRBJ1-2,11,TRBV18,-,ASSPPFGWGYT
TRBJ1-5,11,TRBV5-5,-,ASSFLPGQPQH
TRBJ2-1,13,TRBV7-3,TRBD1,ASSRTGDPYNEQF
TRBJ1-2,10,TRBV6-6,TRBD1,ASRVPGTVDT
TRBJ1-5,12,TRBV6-6,-,ASSYIQGNQPQH
TRBJ1-1,15,TRBV28,-,ASSSPGRGDMNTEAF
TRBJ2-2,14,TRBV6-2/TRBV6-3,TRBD2,ASSPNPERLAGELF
TRBJ2-7,13,TRBV6-5,TRBD1,ASSLRTGQGYEQY
TRBJ2-2,16,TRBV7-9,TRBD2,ASSPQTSGRANTGELF
TRBJ1-2,12,TRBV19,TRBD1,ASSIVTGGYGYT
TRBJ2-1,13,TRBV2,-,ASKGTAGREGEQF
TRBJ2-7,11,TRBV5-1,TRBD2,ASRSGSIYEQY
TRBJ2-7,16,TRBV3-1/TRBV3-2,TRBD2,ASSQLDRAGSGRKEQY
TRBJ2-7,11,TRBV30,TRBD1,AWRQGTSYEQY
TRBJ2-3,12,TRBV5-1,TRBD1,ASSATGAVDTQY
TRBJ1-4,14,TRBV2,TRBD1,ASSEPRGQGNEKLF
TRBJ2-2,13,TRBV7-3,TRBD2,ASSQGLAGTGELF
TRBJ1-2,12,TRBV5-1,TRBD1,ASRLGGQGGGYT
TRBJ1-1,12,TRBV27,-,ASSTWRGEAEAF
TRBJ2-1,13,TRBV11-3,TRBD2,ASSLVASGSDEQF
TRBJ2-1,13,TRBV7-9,-,ASSPRRGSYNEQF
TRBJ2-6,17,TRBV2,TRBD1,ASSVVPGQLNSGANVLT
TRBJ2-5,13,TRBV27,TRBD1,ASSPWTGVRGTQY
TRBJ2-1,15,TRBV28,TRBD2,ASSSQTGTSGIYEQF
TRBJ2-7,12,TRBV6-5,-,ASSDSGGSYEQY
TRBJ2-5,12,TRBV5-4,TRBD1,ASSLDRGSETQY
TRBJ2-2,12,TRBV27,-,ASGRVEGAGELF
TRBJ2-7,12,TRBV18,TRBD2,ASSRGLAGNEQY
TRBJ2-1,15,TRBV30,-,AWKRGQLVLSYNEQF
TRBJ2-3,14,TRBV3-1/TRBV3-2,TRBD2,ASRRSSSGRAKTQY